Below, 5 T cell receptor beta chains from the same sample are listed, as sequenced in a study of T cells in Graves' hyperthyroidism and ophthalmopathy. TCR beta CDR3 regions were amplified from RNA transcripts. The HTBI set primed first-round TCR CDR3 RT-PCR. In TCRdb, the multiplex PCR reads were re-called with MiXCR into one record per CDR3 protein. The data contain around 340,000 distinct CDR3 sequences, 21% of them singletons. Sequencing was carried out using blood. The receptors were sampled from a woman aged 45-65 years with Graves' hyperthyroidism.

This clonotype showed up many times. The CDR3 sequence is CSASLPWPGPYEQYF. As DNA, the CDR3 is TGCAGTGCTAGCCTACCTTGGCCTGGACCCTACGAGCAGTACTTC. J is TRBJ2-7 and V is TRBV20-1, with D uncertain. Trimming removed 3 bases at V and 2 bases at J, with 17 bases between. Germline values: CDR1 DFQATT, CDR2 SNEGSKA (reference sequence). The CDR3 consists of 15 residues.

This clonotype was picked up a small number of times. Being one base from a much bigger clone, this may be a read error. The CDR3 bases are TGTGCCAGCAGCTTAGATCGGCGGAAGGATACGCAGTATTTT. Protein: CASSLDRRKDTQYF. The rearrangement links TRBV11-2 to TRBJ2-3; no definite D call. This CDR3 region has 14 residues. In germline, CDR1 is SGHAT, CDR2 FQNNGV. V lost 0 bases to trimming and J lost 6 bases, with 10 bases between them.

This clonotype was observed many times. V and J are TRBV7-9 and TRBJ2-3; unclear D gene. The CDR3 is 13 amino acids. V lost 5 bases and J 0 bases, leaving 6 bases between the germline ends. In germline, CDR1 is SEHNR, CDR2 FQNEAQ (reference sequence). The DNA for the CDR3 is TGTGCCAGCAGCGCGCCTAGCACAGATACGCAGTATTTT. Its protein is CASSAPSTDTQYF.

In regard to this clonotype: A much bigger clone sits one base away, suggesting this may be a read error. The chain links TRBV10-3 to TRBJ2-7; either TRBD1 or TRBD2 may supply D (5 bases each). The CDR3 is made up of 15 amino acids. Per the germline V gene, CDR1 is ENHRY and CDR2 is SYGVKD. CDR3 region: CATSGGPGEWYEQYF. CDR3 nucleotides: TGTGCCACCAGTGGGGGACCCGGTGAGTGGTACGAGCAGTACTTC.

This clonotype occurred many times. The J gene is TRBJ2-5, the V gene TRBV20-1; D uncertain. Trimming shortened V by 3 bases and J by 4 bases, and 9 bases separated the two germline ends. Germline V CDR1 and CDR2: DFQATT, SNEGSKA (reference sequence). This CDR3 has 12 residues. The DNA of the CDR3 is TGCAGTGCTAGTATAGTAGGAGAGACCCAGTACTTC. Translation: CSASIVGETQYF.